These 5 T cell receptor beta chains came from one sample sequenced in a study of shared clonotypes between healthy human individuals. The data were produced by immunoSEQ multiplex PCR, yet TCRdb's version contains in-frame clones alone and is incomplete. The table shows some 1,600,000 clones, with around 98% occurring only once. Sequencing was performed on naive CD4+ T cells sorted from blood. The subset: CD45RA+ positively selected. The receptors were gathered from a man aged 30 to 39 in good health.

The chain employs TRBV29-1 and TRBJ2-3; D might be TRBD2 (6 bases). The CDR3 spans 14 residues. Trimming stripped 4 bases from V and 0 bases from J, with 11 bases between. CDR1 SQVTM and CDR2 ANQGSEA come from the germline V gene. The CDR3, as DNA: TGCAGCGTTGGGGCGGGAACTAGCACAGATACGCAGTATTTT. This translates into CSVGAGTSTDTQYF.

The rearrangement links TRBV27 to TRBJ2-3; TRBD1 matches 9 bases. Germline V CDR1 and CDR2: MNHEY, SMNVEV (reference sequence). Trimming cost V 6 bases and J 6 bases; bases outside gene matches: 7. This CDR3 contains 14 residues. The CDR3 protein is CASRPGQGPDTQYF. The CDR3 region has the DNA TGTGCCAGCAGACCGGGACAGGGACCGGATACGCAGTATTTT.

Note on this clone: Within the sample, other DNA sequences also encode this same CDR3. The genes are TRBV18 and TRBJ2-7; D could derive from TRBD1 or TRBD2 (5 bases each). The V and J ends lost 3 bases and 4 bases respectively, with 10 bases between them. The CDR3 loop spans 13 amino acids. Germline V CDR1 and CDR2: KGHSH, LQKENI. The CDR3 loop is CASSPQGVYEQYF. The CDR3 region has the DNA TGTGCCAGCTCACCCCAGGGAGTATACGAGCAGTACTTC.

About this clone itself: Other DNA variants within this sample encode the same CDR3. The V and J genes are TRBV14 and TRBJ2-2; D possibly corresponds to TRBD2 (5 bases). Per the germline V gene, CDR1 is SGHDN and CDR2 is FVKESK. The V end lost 0 bases, the J end lost 6 bases, and 8 bases lay between the germline ends. This CDR3 is 14 amino acids long. The CDR3 here is CASSQDRGSGELFF. In nucleotides, the CDR3 is TGTGCCAGCAGCCAAGATCGGGGATCCGGGGAGCTGTTTTTT. Using reference TRBV14 and TRBJ2-2 for the parts outside the CDR3, the full variable domain is EAGVTQFPSHSVIEKGQTVTLRCDPISGHDNLYWYRRVMGKEIKFLLHFVKESKQDESGMPNNRFLAERTGGTYSTLKVQPAELEDSGVYFCASSQDRGSGELFFGEGSRLTVL.

The chain links TRBV25-1 to TRBJ1-2, with D possibly TRBD1 on 5 matching bases. The CDR3 has 16 amino acids. The V end lost 6 bases, the J end lost 0 bases, and 17 bases lay between the germline ends. Per the germline V gene, CDR1 is MGHDK and CDR2 is SYGVNS. The CDR3 sequence is CASSPHLRGANYGYTF. In DNA, the CDR3 is TGTGCCAGCAGCCCCCATTTGAGGGGAGCTAACTATGGCTACACCTTC.